Listed below are T cell receptor beta chains from one sample, sequenced in a study of cytomegalovirus exposure and HLA in healthy donors. Clones were sequenced by immunoSEQ multiplex PCR, and TCRdb holds only the in-frame ones, with some missing. Of 90,000 to 120,000 clones listed, about 79% are singletons. Sequencing input: PBMCs. The origin of the receptors is a man between 50 and 59 years old in good health and CMV-seropositive. Each CDR3 is given with its conserved first and last residue. Each record gives: D gene, V gene, clone size, J gene, CDR3 protein, CDR3 DNA. D genes are given only for firm matches. Some rows mark clone size as missing; the rest say once, few, many or name a class of expanded clone.

d_call: -
v_call: TRBV2
clone_size: -
j_call: TRBJ1-5
cdr3_aa: CASSVRGSGNQPQHF
cdr3_nt: TGTGCCAGCAGTGTAAGGGGGTCGGGGAACCAGCCCCAGCATTTT

d_call: TRBD1
v_call: TRBV5-1
clone_size: -
j_call: TRBJ2-4
cdr3_aa: CASSLGQGAEKYF
cdr3_nt: TGCGCCAGCAGCTTGGGGCAGGGGGCGGAGAAGTACTTC

d_call: -
v_call: TRBV20-1
clone_size: -
j_call: TRBJ2-3
cdr3_aa: CSARLLDTQYF
cdr3_nt: TGCAGTGCCCGTCTTTTGGATACGCAGTATTTT

d_call: TRBD2
v_call: TRBV10-2
clone_size: -
j_call: TRBJ2-3
cdr3_aa: CASRTGAGGTDTQYF
cdr3_nt: TGCGCCAGCCGTACTGGGGCGGGAGGCACAGATACGCAGTATTTT

d_call: TRBD1
v_call: TRBV27
clone_size: -
j_call: TRBJ2-3
cdr3_aa: CASGRQGSPDTQYF
cdr3_nt: TGTGCCAGCGGAAGACAGGGAAGCCCAGATACGCAGTATTTT

d_call: TRBD1
v_call: TRBV2
clone_size: -
j_call: TRBJ2-1
cdr3_aa: CASSRQGRDSEQFF
cdr3_nt: TGTGCCAGCAGCCGACAGGGAAGGGATAGTGAGCAGTTCTTC

d_call: -
v_call: TRBV2
clone_size: few
j_call: TRBJ2-7
cdr3_aa: CASSFDRRVGEQYF
cdr3_nt: TGTGCCAGCAGTTTCGACAGGCGAGTGGGCGAGCAGTACTTC

d_call: -
v_call: TRBV15
clone_size: -
j_call: TRBJ2-3
cdr3_aa: CATSRDPSRDTQYF
cdr3_nt: TGTGCCACCAGCAGAGATCCTAGCCGGGATACGCAGTATTTT

d_call: -
v_call: TRBV12-5
clone_size: once
j_call: TRBJ1-1
cdr3_aa: CASGLGRGTEAFF
cdr3_nt: TGTGCTAGTGGTTTGGGCAGGGGTACTGAAGCTTTCTTT

d_call: -
v_call: TRBV6-1
clone_size: -
j_call: TRBJ2-7
cdr3_aa: CASSVVQGPFEQYF
cdr3_nt: TGTGCCAGCAGTGTAGTACAGGGCCCGTTCGAGCAGTACTTC

d_call: TRBD1
v_call: TRBV7-9
clone_size: medium-sized
j_call: TRBJ1-4
cdr3_aa: CASSLGTGSEKLFF
cdr3_nt: TGTGCCAGCAGCTTAGGGACAGGGTCCGAAAAACTGTTTTTT

d_call: TRBD1
v_call: TRBV19
clone_size: -
j_call: TRBJ1-5
cdr3_aa: CASSIGQGNQPQHF
cdr3_nt: TGTGCCAGTAGTATAGGACAGGGGAATCAGCCCCAGCATTTT

d_call: -
v_call: TRBV6-5
clone_size: -
j_call: TRBJ1-3
cdr3_aa: CASAQGYGNTIYF
cdr3_nt: TGTGCCAGTGCACAGGGCTATGGAAACACCATATATTTT

d_call: TRBD2
v_call: TRBV7-9
clone_size: -
j_call: TRBJ2-3
cdr3_aa: CASRATSGSTDTQYF
cdr3_nt: TGTGCCAGCAGGGCGACTAGCGGGAGTACAGATACGCAGTATTTT

d_call: TRBD1
v_call: TRBV6-6
clone_size: -
j_call: TRBJ1-5
cdr3_aa: CASSARQGANQPQHF
cdr3_nt: TGTGCCAGCAGTGCCCGACAGGGGGCTAATCAGCCCCAGCATTTT

d_call: -
v_call: TRBV9
clone_size: few
j_call: TRBJ2-3
cdr3_aa: CASSTGQITDTQYF
cdr3_nt: TGTGCCAGCAGCACTGGACAGATCACAGATACGCAGTATTTT

d_call: TRBD1
v_call: TRBV19
clone_size: once
j_call: TRBJ1-2
cdr3_aa: CASSPRQQGDMNYGYTF
cdr3_nt: TGTGCCAGTAGTCCTCGTCAACAGGGGGATATGAACTATGGCTACACCTTC

d_call: -
v_call: TRBV9
clone_size: -
j_call: TRBJ1-1
cdr3_aa: CASSPRGIDTEAFF
cdr3_nt: TGTGCCAGCAGCCCGAGGGGGATCGACACTGAAGCTTTCTTT

d_call: -
v_call: TRBV4-1
clone_size: -
j_call: TRBJ2-5
cdr3_aa: CASSLVQLYQETQYF
cdr3_nt: TGCGCCAGCAGCCTGGTACAGTTGTACCAAGAGACCCAGTACTTC

d_call: -
v_call: TRBV28
clone_size: -
j_call: TRBJ1-6
cdr3_aa: CASSRYTETNSPLHF
cdr3_nt: TGTGCCAGCAGTCGTTATACAGAGACCAATTCACCCCTCCACTTT

d_call: -
v_call: TRBV5-1
clone_size: few
j_call: TRBJ2-5
cdr3_aa: CASRALPQETQYF
cdr3_nt: TGCGCCAGCAGGGCCTTGCCCCAAGAGACCCAGTACTTC

d_call: TRBD2
v_call: TRBV7-3
clone_size: -
j_call: TRBJ2-1
cdr3_aa: CASSPGGGAFNEQFF
cdr3_nt: TGTGCCAGCAGCCCCGGCGGGGGGGCCTTCAATGAGCAGTTCTTC

d_call: -
v_call: TRBV10-1
clone_size: -
j_call: TRBJ1-2
cdr3_aa: CASSGGGKGLYGYTF
cdr3_nt: TGCGCCAGCAGTGGAGGCGGGAAGGGGCTCTATGGCTACACCTTC

d_call: TRBD1
v_call: TRBV5-1
clone_size: -
j_call: TRBJ1-2
cdr3_aa: CASSLALAGGAGGYTF
cdr3_nt: TGCGCCAGCAGCTTGGCCTTGGCAGGGGGCGCGGGGGGCTACACCTTC